This T cell receptor beta chain was recorded in a study of control samples from healthy donors and cancer patients. The protocol was immunoSEQ multiplex PCR, while the TCRdb copy is restricted to in-frame clones and leaves out a portion. The top ten hold approximately 2.2% of the sample, which has over 100,000 clones, approximately 92% seen once. V gave up 7 bases and J gave up 2 bases, with 14 bases separating them. CDR1 and CDR2 (germline): LNHDA, SQIVND (reference sequence). The CDR3 is 14 amino acids. The sequenced material came from blood. V usage is TRBV19 and J usage is TRBJ2-5, with D perhaps TRBD1 (6 bases). This TCR came from a woman in her fifties or sixties in good health. CDR3 bases: TGTGCCAGTAAACTACAGGGCCCGCAAGAGACCCAGTACTTC. Translating gives CASKLQGPQETQYF.